The 2 T cell receptor beta chains listed next were all sequenced from one sample in a study of blood T cells in healthy people across ages. The second PCR ran roughly 6 to 11 cycles with a sample-barcoded 5' primer and J-beta primers. TCRdb redid the calling of the 5' RACE reads with MiXCR, one entry per CDR3 protein. The sample holds under 1,000,000 distinct CDR3 sequences, about 37% seen once. Sequencing was carried out using blood. The source of these receptors is a man in his late teens or twenties in good health.

As regards this clonotype: Given a much more abundant clone one base away, this may be a read error. The rearrangement uses TRBV12-3 or TRBV12-4 and TRBJ1-4; D is uncertain. This CDR3 has 11 amino acids. V was trimmed by 6 bases and J by 12 bases, leaving 11 bases between them. CDR3: CASSSSEELFF. For the CDR3, the DNA is TGTGCCAGCAGCTCTAGCGAAGAACTGTTTTTT.

This clonotype was picked up one time. The chain links TRBV20-1 to TRBJ2-2; TRBD2 agrees at 8 bases. This CDR3 region has 14 residues. Unmatched junction bases numbered 8, after V lost 6 bases and J lost 5 bases. Germline V gene lookup returns CDR1 DFQATT and CDR2 SNEGSKA (reference sequence). This CDR3 reads CSAVRGGSTGELFF. Here the CDR3 DNA reads TGCAGTGCCGTACGGGGGGGCTCTACCGGGGAGCTGTTTTTT.